The subject of this entry is one TCR beta chain. The data were obtained in a study of control samples from healthy donors and cancer patients. The germline V gene has CDR1 SGHRS and CDR2 YFSETQ. The V end lost 0 bases, the J end lost 0 bases, and 12 bases lay between the germline ends. The CDR3 has 16 amino acids. Using immunoSEQ multiplex PCR, the repertoire was profiled, and TCRdb retains in-frame clones only, with some absent. The sample has roughly 130,000 clones, more than 70% seen once. The receptor comes from a man between 45 and 60 years old in good health. Sequenced sample: blood. The chain recombines TRBV5-1 with TRBJ2-5; D call uncertain. CDR3 region: CASSLDVVRDQETQYF. The CDR3 nucleotides are TGCGCCAGCAGCTTGGATGTGGTTCGAGACCAAGAGACCCAGTACTTC.